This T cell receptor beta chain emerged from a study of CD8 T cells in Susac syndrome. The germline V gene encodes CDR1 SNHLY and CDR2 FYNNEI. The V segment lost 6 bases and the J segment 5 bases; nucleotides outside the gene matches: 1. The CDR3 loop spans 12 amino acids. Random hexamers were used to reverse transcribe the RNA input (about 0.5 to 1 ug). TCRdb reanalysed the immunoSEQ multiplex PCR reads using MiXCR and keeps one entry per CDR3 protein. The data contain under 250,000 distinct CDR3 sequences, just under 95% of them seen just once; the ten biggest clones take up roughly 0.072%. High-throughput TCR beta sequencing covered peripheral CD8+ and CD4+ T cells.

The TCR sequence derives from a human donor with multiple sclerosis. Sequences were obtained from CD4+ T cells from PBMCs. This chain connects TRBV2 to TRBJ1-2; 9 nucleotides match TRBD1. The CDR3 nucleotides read TGTGCCAGCAGCGGACAGGGGTATGGCTACACCTTC. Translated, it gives CASSGQGYGYTF.